A selection of T cell receptor beta chains follows, all from one sample in a study of cytomegalovirus exposure and HLA in healthy donors. Sequencing used immunoSEQ multiplex PCR; TCRdb keeps in-frame clones, though not all of them. The sample contains around 95,000 clones, roughly 70% of which appear only once. Sample: PBMCs. The receptors here all came from a male donor in good health and CMV-seronegative. Each CDR3 is given with its conserved first and last residue. The D gene is left open where the match is weak. Clone size is given for some rows only: seen once, a few or many times, or a class if the clone is expanded.

CDR3 length,D gene,V gene,clone size,J gene,CDR3 protein,CDR3 DNA
16,TRBD2,TRBV4-1,few,TRBJ2-7,CASSQGVLAGSYEQYF,TGCGCCAGCAGCCAAGGCGTTCTAGCGGGGTCCTACGAGCAGTACTTC
17,TRBD1,TRBV28,-,TRBJ1-5,CASRIHRGQTLNQPQHF,TGTGCCAGCAGGATACACAGGGGTCAGACTTTAAATCAGCCCCAGCATTTT
13,-,TRBV28,-,TRBJ1-2,CASSLGLYHGYTF,TGTGCCAGCAGTTTAGGGCTATACCATGGCTACACCTTC
17,TRBD2,TRBV7-9,-,TRBJ2-3,CASSLSTSGSFTDTQYF,TGTGCCAGCAGCTTGTCTACTAGCGGGAGCTTCACAGATACGCAGTATTTT
15,TRBD2,TRBV6-1,-,TRBJ2-5,CASSVWREGRETQYF,TGTGCCAGCAGTGTCTGGCGGGAGGGCCGAGAGACCCAGTACTTC
16,TRBD2,TRBV7-6,few,TRBJ2-3,CASSPGRGRTPDTQYF,TGTGCCAGCAGCCCCGGGCGGGGGAGAACCCCAGATACGCAGTATTTT
12,-,TRBV11-3,-,TRBJ1-1,CASSYRNTEAFF,TGTGCCAGCAGCTACAGGAACACTGAAGCTTTCTTT
17,TRBD2,TRBV28,-,TRBJ2-7,CASSFRTSGRQIYEQYF,TGTGCCAGCAGTTTTCGGACTAGCGGGAGACAGATCTACGAGCAGTACTTC
13,-,TRBV7-9,-,TRBJ2-7,CASSLYLGSEQYF,TGTGCCAGCAGCTTATACCTCGGTTCCGAGCAGTACTTC
13,-,TRBV9,-,TRBJ2-3,CASSETGGDTQYF,TGTGCCAGCAGCGAGACAGGTGGGGATACGCAGTATTTT
16,TRBD2,TRBV10-3,-,TRBJ2-3,CAISAWTSREADTQYF,TGTGCCATCAGTGCATGGACTAGTAGGGAGGCAGATACGCAGTATTTT
15,TRBD1,TRBV14,-,TRBJ2-7,CASSYGQGRAYEQYF,TGTGCCAGCAGCTATGGACAGGGAAGGGCCTACGAGCAGTACTTC
15,-,TRBV18,few,TRBJ1-2,CASSPVTAWDMGYTF,TGTGCCAGCTCACCAGTGACAGCCTGGGATATGGGCTACACCTTC
19,TRBD1,TRBV5-6,-,TRBJ1-2,CASSFPLTGGAGSSYGYTF,TGTGCCAGCAGCTTCCCCCTCACAGGGGGCGCAGGGTCAAGCTATGGCTACACCTTC
15,TRBD2,TRBV7-8,-,TRBJ2-1,CASSLDSGSYNEQFF,TGTGCCAGCAGCTTAGATAGCGGGAGTTACAATGAGCAGTTCTTC
14,TRBD1,TRBV28,-,TRBJ1-2,CASSRDRGGYGYTF,TGTGCCAGCAGCCGGGACAGGGGAGGCTATGGCTACACCTTC
15,TRBD1,TRBV9,-,TRBJ2-7,CASSAGGQGTYEQYF,TGTGCCAGCAGCGCTGGGGGACAGGGGACCTACGAGCAGTACTTC
16,TRBD2,TRBV18,few,TRBJ2-4,CASSPFDRLAQNIQYF,TGTGCCAGCTCACCATTTGACCGACTAGCCCAAAACATTCAGTACTTC
13,-,TRBV7-2,-,TRBJ1-4,CASSRRRNEKLFF,TGTGCCAGCAGCCGGAGGAGGAATGAAAAACTGTTTTTT
15,-,TRBV11-3,few,TRBJ2-7,CASSRAGGQSYEQYF,TGTGCCAGCAGCCGAGCCGGCGGCCAGAGCTACGAGCAGTACTTC
15,-,TRBV19,-,TRBJ1-5,CASTPIGGAGQPQHF,TGTGCCAGTACCCCGATTGGGGGGGCGGGACAGCCCCAGCATTTT
12,TRBD1,TRBV5-1,-,TRBJ2-7,CASSSQGYEQYF,TGCGCCAGCAGCTCACAGGGGTACGAGCAGTACTTC
13,-,TRBV9,-,TRBJ1-4,CASGPPGAAKLFF,TGTGCCAGCGGCCCCCCCGGAGCCGCAAAACTGTTTTTT
14,TRBD1,TRBV5-1,-,TRBJ2-7,CASSPGQGSAEQYF,TGCGCCAGCAGCCCGGGACAGGGTTCGGCCGAGCAGTACTTC
14,-,TRBV6-1,few,TRBJ1-1,CASSDSAARTEAFF,TGTGCCAGCAGCGACTCGGCAGCGAGGACTGAAGCTTTCTTT
14,-,TRBV28,once,TRBJ1-4,CASRNQGNNEKLFF,TGTGCCAGCAGAAACCAGGGAAATAATGAAAAACTGTTTTTT
12,-,TRBV11-2,few,TRBJ1-1,CASSHPASEAFF,TGTGCCAGCAGCCATCCAGCGTCTGAAGCTTTCTTT
13,-,TRBV18,-,TRBJ2-5,CASSPGGPGTQYF,TGTGCCAGCTCACCAGGAGGACCAGGAACCCAGTACTTC
14,-,TRBV19,-,TRBJ2-3,CASSIGGSTDTQYF,TGTGCCAGTAGTATCGGAGGAAGCACAGATACGCAGTATTTT
16,TRBD1,TRBV4-2,-,TRBJ1-2,CASSQVSGQTNYGHTF,TGTGCCAGCAGCCAAGTCTCGGGACAGACAAACTATGGCCACACCTTC
11,-,TRBV20-1,-,TRBJ2-7,CSATQNYEQYF,TGCAGTGCTACACAGAACTACGAGCAGTACTTC
17,-,TRBV9,few,TRBJ2-2,CASSPPTGDHHTGELFF,TGTGCCAGCAGCCCCCCGACAGGAGACCATCACACCGGGGAGCTGTTTTTT
13,TRBD1,TRBV5-1,-,TRBJ2-7,CASSTGQGYEQYF,TGCGCCAGCAGCACGGGACAGGGTTACGAGCAGTACTTC
11,-,TRBV30,-,TRBJ2-3,CAWRETDTQYF,TGTGCCTGGAGAGAGACAGATACGCAGTATTTT
12,-,TRBV5-6,-,TRBJ2-4,CASGQSGNIQYF,TGTGCCAGCGGTCAGTCGGGGAACATTCAGTACTTC
13,-,TRBV29-1,-,TRBJ1-4,CSVEGDMPEKLFF,TGCAGCGTTGAGGGGGACATGCCTGAAAAACTGTTTTTT
15,TRBD1,TRBV7-2,-,TRBJ1-2,CASSQDRGRYYGYTF,TGTGCCAGCAGCCAAGACAGGGGGCGGTACTATGGCTACACCTTC
12,-,TRBV30,-,TRBJ2-7,CAGGAQGYEQYF,TGTGCCGGGGGGGCCCAGGGTTACGAGCAGTACTTC
16,-,TRBV9,-,TRBJ1-2,CASSVEVGGANYGYTF,TGTGCCAGCAGCGTAGAGGTCGGCGGTGCTAACTATGGCTACACCTTC
16,TRBD2,TRBV19,-,TRBJ2-4,CASSIHSGGRENIQYF,TGTGCCAGTAGTATACATAGCGGGGGGAGAGAAAACATTCAGTACTTC
16,TRBD2,TRBV6-5,-,TRBJ2-4,CASSYWGAGVKNIQYF,TGTGCCAGCAGTTACTGGGGAGCGGGGGTCAAAAACATTCAGTACTTC
15,-,TRBV9,-,TRBJ2-3,CASSVAGGGEDTQYF,TGTGCCAGCAGCGTAGCTGGGGGCGGAGAAGATACGCAGTATTTT
14,-,TRBV2,-,TRBJ2-1,CASRRTGVGDEQFF,TGTGCCAGCAGGCGGACGGGAGTCGGAGATGAGCAGTTCTTC
15,-,TRBV29-1,-,TRBJ2-6,CSVEGGSTGANVLTF,TGCAGCGTTGAAGGGGGCTCGACTGGGGCCAACGTCCTGACTTTC
18,TRBD2,TRBV27,-,TRBJ2-7,CASSLSNRLAGFSYEQYF,TGTGCCAGCAGTTTATCGAATCGACTAGCGGGGTTCTCCTACGAGCAGTACTTC
12,-,TRBV4-2,-,TRBJ1-6,CASSQANSPLHF,TGTGCCAGCAGCCAAGCAAATTCACCCCTCCACTTT
16,TRBD1,TRBV5-4,-,TRBJ1-2,CASSLTGTGGAYGYTF,TGTGCCAGCAGCTTGACCGGGACAGGGGGCGCCTATGGCTACACCTTC
13,-,TRBV5-1,-,TRBJ2-1,CASSVTAYNEQFF,TGCGCCAGCAGCGTAACAGCTTACAATGAGCAGTTCTTC
17,-,TRBV5-1,-,TRBJ2-4,CASSSKTGSSEGNIQYF,TGCGCCAGCAGCAGCAAAACAGGGTCCAGTGAAGGGAACATTCAGTACTTC
15,TRBD1,TRBV10-3,-,TRBJ2-1,CAISDRTGGGGEQFF,TGTGCCATCAGTGATCGAACAGGGGGTGGTGGTGAGCAGTTCTTC
15,-,TRBV5-4,-,TRBJ2-7,CASSLDQGIYSEQYF,TGTGCCAGCAGCTTGGATCAGGGTATCTACTCCGAGCAGTACTTC
14,TRBD1,TRBV5-1,-,TRBJ2-3,CASSLDRVKDTQYF,TGCGCCAGCAGCTTAGACAGGGTTAAAGATACGCAGTATTTT
20,-,TRBV28,-,TRBJ2-4,CASSLAAKVLGGRTRDIQYF,TGTGCCAGCAGTTTAGCAGCGAAGGTGCTAGGGGGAAGGACTCGGGACATTCAGTACTTC
13,-,TRBV4-1,-,TRBJ2-7,CASSQLNSFEQYF,TGCGCCAGCAGCCAACTTAACAGCTTCGAGCAGTACTTC
15,TRBD2,TRBV15,-,TRBJ2-4,CATSRDGGRANIQYF,TGTGCCACCAGCAGAGATGGCGGGAGGGCAAACATTCAGTACTTC